This passage covers 17 T cell receptor beta chains from one sample sequenced in a study of blood T cell repertoires in COVID-19. Libraries were prepared by immunoSEQ multiplex PCR; TCRdb keeps only in-frame clonotypes and omits some of them. Among roughly 190,000 clones listed, 80% to 90% were seen once. Sequencing used PBMCs or T cells enriched from blood (not recorded which). These receptors originate from a man in his forties who had recovered from COVID-19.

This clone occurred a few times. V gene TRBV2 combines with J gene TRBJ2-3, with TRBD2 identical over 9 bases. Germline CDR1 and CDR2: SNHLY and FYNNEI. The V and J ends lost 6 bases and 5 bases, in that order; junction bases with no gene match: 9. This CDR3 region has 15 residues. The DNA for the CDR3 is TGTGCCAGCAGAGCTGCTAGCGGGAAACGAGATACGCAGTATTTT. Encoded protein: CASRAASGKRDTQYF.

This clone appeared once. The rearrangement uses TRBV6-6 and TRBJ2-7; TRBD1 matches 9 bases. CDR1 and CDR2 from the germline V gene are MNHNY and SVGAGI (reference sequence). This CDR3 region has 14 residues. V lost 0 bases, J lost 3 bases, and 0 bases stayed unmatched. CDR3: CASSYSTGGYEQYV. DNA of the CDR3: TGTGCCAGCAGTTACTCGACAGGGGGCTACGAGCAGTACGTC.

The chain recombines TRBV6-1 with TRBJ1-4; no clear D. Germline V gene data show CDR1 as MNHNS and CDR2 as SASEGT. The CDR3 contains 18 residues. Trimming removed 2 bases at V and 2 bases at J, with 18 bases between. For the CDR3, the DNA is TGTGCCAGCAGTGAATGGGTAAAGGGCGGGCTCACTAATGAAAAACTGTTTTTT. Encoded protein: CASSEWVKGGLTNEKLFF.

This chain uses TRBV3-1 (or the pseudogene TRBV3-2) with TRBJ2-3; 7 bases agree with TRBD1. The CDR3 is 17 residues long. CDR1 is LGHDT and CDR2 is YNNKEL in the germline V gene (reference sequence). Losses at the gene ends were 1 base for V and 3 bases for J; bases not matched to a gene: 10. The CDR3, as DNA: TGTGCCAGCAGCCAAGGAAAGGGGGCAGGGGCAACAGATACGCAGTATTTT. This translates into CASSQGKGAGATDTQYF.

The V and J genes are TRBV7-8 and TRBJ2-7; TRBD2 matches 7 bases. The length of the CDR3 is 13 residues. From germline, CDR1 is SGHVS and CDR2 FQNEAQ. V trimming: 5 bases; J trimming: 3 bases; junction bases outside the gene matches: 4. CDR3 DNA: TGTGCCAGCAGCCCGCTAGCGGTCTACGAGCAGTACGTC. Translated: CASSPLAVYEQYV.

The chain joins TRBV5-6 to TRBJ1-4; unclear D gene. The CDR3 is 15 residues long. The V gene's germline CDR1 is SGHDT and CDR2 YYEEEE. V was cut by 0 bases and J by 4 bases, with 10 bases left in between. The CDR3 sequence is CASSLAREHNEKLFF. The CDR3 region has the DNA TGTGCCAGCAGCTTGGCCCGGGAACATAATGAAAAACTGTTTTTT.

The V call is TRBV2, the J call TRBJ1-6, with D possibly TRBD1 on 5 matching bases. Germline lookup yields CDR1 SNHLY and CDR2 FYNNEI. This CDR3 has 15 amino acids. Trimming cost V 2 bases and J 12 bases, with 17 bases left between them. CDR3 loop: CASSEFAGPARPLHF. In nucleotides, the CDR3 is TGTGCCAGCAGTGAATTTGCGGGGCCAGCCCGACCCCTCCACTTT.

V is TRBV4-2 and J is TRBJ2-5; the match to TRBD2 covers 8 bases. The germline CDR1 and CDR2 sequences are LGHNA and YNFKEQ. CDR3 length: 15 residues. J gave up 5 bases and V 0 bases, and 5 bases lay outside the gene matches. For the CDR3, the DNA is TGTGCCAGCAGCCAAGATCCGGGAGGGCGGGAGACCCAGTACTTC. Translation gives CASSQDPGGRETQYF.

This rearrangement joins TRBV5-1 to TRBJ2-1; the match to TRBD1 covers 8 bases. This CDR3 is built from 14 residues. V lost 3 bases, J lost 4 bases, and 3 bases stayed unmatched. CDR1 and CDR2 (germline): SGHRS, YFSETQ. The CDR3 here is CASSYGQGYNEQFF. The CDR3 region has the DNA TGCGCCAGCAGCTACGGACAGGGTTACAATGAGCAGTTCTTC.

For the CDR3, the DNA is TGTGCCAGCAGCAAGGGGGGGAGATACGAGCAGTACTTC. It specifies CASSKGGRYEQYF. The chain joins TRBV6-2 or TRBV6-3 to TRBJ2-7; tentative D call: TRBD2 (7 bases). V was shortened by 6 bases and J by 4 bases, with 13 bases between the two germline ends. This CDR3 spans 13 amino acids. Per germline, CDR1 MNHEY and CDR2 SVGEGT.

This clone was observed a single time. The chain has TRBV6-2 or TRBV6-3 and TRBJ2-7; 7 bases align to TRBD1. The junction had 8 bases not matched to a gene; V was cut back by 5 bases and J by 7 bases. CDR1 is MNHEY and CDR2 is SVGEGT in the germline V gene. CDR3 length: 13 amino acids. CDR3 protein: CASSTRQGWEQYV. Here the CDR3 DNA reads TGTGCCAGCAGTACCCGACAGGGTTGGGAGCAGTACGTC.

The rearrangement links TRBV2 to TRBJ2-1; 8 nucleotides agree with TRBD1. The CDR3 totals 11 residues. The ends lost 11 bases at V and 4 bases at J; junction bases unmatched: 1. Germline assignment: CDR1 SNHLY and CDR2 FYNNEI. CDR3 sequence reads: CAGQGYNEQFF. CDR3 DNA: TGTGCCGGACAGGGTTACAATGAGCAGTTCTTC.

The chain employs TRBV2 and TRBJ1-2, with a tentative D call TRBD1 (6 bases). From germline, CDR1 is SNHLY and CDR2 FYNNEI. The CDR3 covers 15 residues. Deletions cut 7 bases from V and 4 bases from J, with 19 bases between. The DNA of the CDR3 is TGTGCCAGCACCGGGGGGGCCGTGAGAATCTATGGCTACACCTTC. It is translated as CASTGGAVRIYGYTF.

The rearrangement links TRBV19 to TRBJ2-4, with D uncertain. V was clipped by 2 bases and J by 6 bases, with 5 bases between them. Looked up from germline, CDR1 is LNHDA and CDR2 is SQIVND (reference sequence). The CDR3 contains 12 residues. The CDR3 DNA sequence: TGTGCCAGTAGTATAATCGGAAACATTCAGTACTTC. Protein product: CASSIIGNIQYF. Complete variable domain (other parts from reference TRBV19 and TRBJ2-4): DGGITQSPKYLFRKEGQNVTLSCEQNLNHDAMYWYRQDPGQGLRLIYYSQIVNDFQKGDIAEGYSVSREKKESFPLTVTSAQKNPTAFYLCASSIIGNIQYFGAGTRLSVL.

The chain is built from TRBV19 and TRBJ2-5; D remains ambiguous. Germline assignment: CDR1 LNHDA and CDR2 SQIVND (reference sequence). The CDR3 length is 16 residues. Trimming took off 3 bases at V and 9 bases at J, with 23 bases between the two ends. The chain's CDR3 is CASSIPTQLGRWAQYF. DNA of the CDR3: TGTGCCAGTAGTATTCCTACTCAGTTGGGCCGGTGGGCCCAGTACTTC. Variable domain in full (rest from reference TRBV19 and TRBJ2-5): DGGITQSPKYLFRKEGQNVTLSCEQNLNHDAMYWYRQDPGQGLRLIYYSQIVNDFQKGDIAEGYSVSREKKESFPLTVTSAQKNPTAFYLCASSIPTQLGRWAQYFGPGTRLLVL.

This clone showed up just once. The chain has TRBV19 and TRBJ2-2, with TRBD2 identical over 8 bases. The CDR3 extends over 16 amino acids. Germline V CDR1 and CDR2: LNHDA, SQIVND (reference sequence). Trimming took 3 bases from V and 7 from J; bases not matched to a gene: 10. CDR3 DNA sequence: TGTGCCAGTAGTATTTTGAGCGGGAGATTGAACGGGGAGCTGTTTTTT. This gives the protein CASSILSGRLNGELFF.

The chain carries TRBV28 and TRBJ1-1; D possibly corresponds to TRBD1 (6 bases). The CDR3 loop spans 13 amino acids. The V gene's germline CDR1 is MDHEN and CDR2 SYDVKM. V was shortened by 8 bases and J by 4 bases, with 14 bases between the two germline ends. In nucleotides, the CDR3 is TGTGCCAGCTTCGAGGGACACCTCACTGAAGCTTTCTTT. Residues: CASFEGHLTEAFF.